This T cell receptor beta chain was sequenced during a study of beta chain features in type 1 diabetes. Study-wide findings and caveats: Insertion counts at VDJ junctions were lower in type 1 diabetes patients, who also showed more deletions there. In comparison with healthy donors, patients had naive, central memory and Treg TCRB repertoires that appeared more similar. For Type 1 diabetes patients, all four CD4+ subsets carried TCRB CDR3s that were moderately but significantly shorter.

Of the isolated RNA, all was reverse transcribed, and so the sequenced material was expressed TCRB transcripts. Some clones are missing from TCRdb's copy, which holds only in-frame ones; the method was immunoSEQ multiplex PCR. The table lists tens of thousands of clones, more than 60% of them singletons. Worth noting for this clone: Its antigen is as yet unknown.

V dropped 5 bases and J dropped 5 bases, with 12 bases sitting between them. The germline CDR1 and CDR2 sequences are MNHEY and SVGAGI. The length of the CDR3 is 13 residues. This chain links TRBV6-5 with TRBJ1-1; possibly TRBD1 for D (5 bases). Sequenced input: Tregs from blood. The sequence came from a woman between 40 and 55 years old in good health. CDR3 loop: CASSPTGGTEAFF. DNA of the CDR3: TGTGCCAGCAGTCCGACCGGGGGAACTGAAGCTTTCTTT.